A selection of T cell receptor beta chains follows, all from one sample in a study of CD8 T cells in Susac syndrome. TCRdb reprocessed the immunoSEQ multiplex PCR reads via MiXCR and lists one record per CDR3 protein. The table has 150,000 to 200,000 distinct CDR3 sequences, approximately 95% seen once. The specimen sequenced was CD4+ T cells from PBMCs. The receptors stem from a human donor with multiple sclerosis. Both conserved end residues are part of each CDR3. The D gene is left open where the match is weak. Clone sizes are given selectively: once, few, many, or a class where the clone is expanded.

v_gene	abundance	d_gene	j_gene	CDR3nt	CDR3aa
TRBV7-9	-	-	TRBJ2-2	TGTGCCAGCAGCTTGAGCGGGGAGCTGTTTTTT	CASSLSGELFF
TRBV29-1	-	-	TRBJ1-5	TGCAGCGTTGGGGGCGGGGACATAAATCAGCCCCAGCATTTT	CSVGGGDINQPQHF
TRBV29-1	-	-	TRBJ1-1	TGCAGCGTTTACCCTGAAGCTTTCTTT	CSVYPEAFF
TRBV4-3	-	-	TRBJ1-1	TGCGCCAGCAGCCAAGTCCCTCTAATGAACACTGAAGCTTTCTTT	CASSQVPLMNTEAFF
TRBV6-5	-	-	TRBJ2-7	TGTGCCAGCAGTCAATACAGCGAGCAGTACTTC	CASSQYSEQYF
TRBV7-9	-	TRBD2	TRBJ2-7	TGTGCCAGCAGCTTTGGACTAGCGCTAGGCGGGGAGCAGTACTTC	CASSFGLALGGEQYF
TRBV4-1	-	TRBD2	TRBJ2-7	TGCGCCAGCTCTGATCCACGGAGACGACTAGCGGGAGCCCTCTACGAGCAGTACTTC	CASSDPRRRLAGALYEQYF
TRBV12-3/TRBV12-4	-	-	TRBJ2-5	TGTGCCAGCAGTTTCCGGACGGGAGAGACCCAGTACTTC	CASSFRTGETQYF
TRBV13	-	-	TRBJ2-3	TGTGCCAGCAGCACCTTACCCACAGATACGCAGTATTTT	CASSTLPTDTQYF
TRBV29-1	-	-	TRBJ1-1	TGCAGCGGACGTACCCCGGGTGACACTGAAGCTTTCTTT	CSGRTPGDTEAFF
TRBV15	-	-	TRBJ2-7	TGTGCCACCAGCGGAAGGACACCGACCTACGAGCAGTACTTC	CATSGRTPTYEQYF
TRBV19	-	-	TRBJ2-7	TGTGCCAGTAGTACAAGCGGCCAGCCAGGTTACGAGCAGTACTTC	CASSTSGQPGYEQYF
TRBV9	-	-	TRBJ2-1	TGTGCCAGCAGCGTAGGCCCCCCCGGGAGATTCTACAATGAGCAGTTCTTC	CASSVGPPGRFYNEQFF
TRBV30	-	-	TRBJ1-2	TGTGCCCATCAAAACGAGGCTAACTATGGCTACACCTTC	CAHQNEANYGYTF
TRBV2	-	-	TRBJ1-1	TGTGCCAGCAATGTGGTTCGGGACACTGAAGCTTTCTTT	CASNVVRDTEAFF
TRBV7-2	-	-	TRBJ2-5	TGTGCCAGCAGTTTGTTGGCCCCCGGGGCGGAGACCCAGTACTTC	CASSLLAPGAETQYF
TRBV6-2/TRBV6-3	-	-	TRBJ1-2	TGTGCCAGCAGTTACTCGGGAGTGCGGGGCTACACCTTC	CASSYSGVRGYTF
TRBV27	-	-	TRBJ1-1	TGTGCCAGCAGTTCCCAGGCAGGCCCTGGGACTGAAGCTTTCTTT	CASSSQAGPGTEAFF
TRBV6-5	-	TRBD1	TRBJ1-4	TGTGCCAGCGGCCGGGACAGGGGCTTAGGAGAAAAACTGTTTTTT	CASGRDRGLGEKLFF
TRBV14	-	-	TRBJ1-1	TGTGCCAGCAGCCAAAGTGTAACGGGGACTGAAGCTTTCTTT	CASSQSVTGTEAFF
TRBV4-3	-	-	TRBJ1-4	TGCGCCAGCAGCCAAGATAGGCAGGGTCGTGAAAAACTGTTTTTT	CASSQDRQGREKLFF
TRBV6-5	-	TRBD1	TRBJ2-7	TGTGCCAGCAGTTACTCGCGGCAGGGGGTATACGAGCAGTACTTC	CASSYSRQGVYEQYF
TRBV20-1	-	-	TRBJ2-3	TGCAGTGCTGAAGGGACGCAGGGAACGCAGTATTTT	CSAEGTQGTQYF
TRBV4-3	-	TRBD1	TRBJ1-2	TGCGCCAGCAGCCAACAACAGGGGGTAAACTATGGCTACACCTTC	CASSQQQGVNYGYTF
TRBV30	-	TRBD1	TRBJ1-1	TGTGCCTGGAGGGCAGGGGGGAACACTGAAGCTTTCTTT	CAWRAGGNTEAFF
TRBV2	-	-	TRBJ1-1	TGTGCCAGCAGTTCCTATGAGAGTACTGAAGCTTTCTTT	CASSSYESTEAFF
TRBV28	-	TRBD2	TRBJ2-1	TGTGCCAGCAGTTCCCCGACTAGCGGAACTTACAATGAGCAGTTCTTC	CASSSPTSGTYNEQFF
TRBV7-2	-	TRBD1	TRBJ2-7	TGTGCCAGCGGATGGACAGGGGGAGGCGAGCAGTACTTC	CASGWTGGGEQYF
TRBV18	once	TRBD2	TRBJ2-5	TGTGCCAGCTCACTACCCCGTACTAGCGAAGAGACCCAGTACTTC	CASSLPRTSEETQYF
TRBV7-2	-	-	TRBJ2-2	TGTGCCAGCAGCCGTACCCTAGCTGCCGGGGAGCTGTTTTTT	CASSRTLAAGELFF
TRBV2	-	-	TRBJ1-2	TGTGCCAGCAGTGAAGCATTCAGGGGCTACACCTTC	CASSEAFRGYTF
TRBV29-1	-	-	TRBJ2-3	TGCAGCGTTGAAGTCCCTGATGGCACAGATACGCAGTATTTT	CSVEVPDGTDTQYF
TRBV7-9	-	-	TRBJ2-2	TGTGCCAGCAGCTCAAGGATGACCGGGGAGCTGTTTTTT	CASSSRMTGELFF
TRBV30	once	-	TRBJ2-5	TGTGCCTGGAGTTTTAAGGGCGGAGCGGGGACCCAGTACTTC	CAWSFKGGAGTQYF
TRBV6-2/TRBV6-3	-	-	TRBJ1-3	TGTGCCAGCAGTCCCGGACGGGGAAGCTCTGGAAACACCATATATTTT	CASSPGRGSSGNTIYF